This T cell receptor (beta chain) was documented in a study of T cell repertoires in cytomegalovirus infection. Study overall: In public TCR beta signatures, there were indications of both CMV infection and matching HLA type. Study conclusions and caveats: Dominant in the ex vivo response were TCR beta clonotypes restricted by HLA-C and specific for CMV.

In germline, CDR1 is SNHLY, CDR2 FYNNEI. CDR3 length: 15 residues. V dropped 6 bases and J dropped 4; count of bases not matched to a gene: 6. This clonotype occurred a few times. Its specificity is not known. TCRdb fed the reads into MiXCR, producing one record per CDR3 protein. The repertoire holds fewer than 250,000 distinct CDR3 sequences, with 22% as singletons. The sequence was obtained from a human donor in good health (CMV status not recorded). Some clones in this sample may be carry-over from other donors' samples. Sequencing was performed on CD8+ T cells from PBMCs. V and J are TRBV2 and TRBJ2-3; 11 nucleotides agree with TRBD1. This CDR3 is CASRPGQGVPDTQYF. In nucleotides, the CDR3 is TGTGCCAGCAGACCGGGACAGGGGGTTCCAGATACGCAGTATTTT.